The entry below gives a single TCR beta chain sequence along with its context. The antigen remains unidentified. TCRdb called the RT-PCR reads again in MiXCR, with one record for every CDR3 protein. The sample contains 500,000 to 750,000 distinct CDR3 sequences, approximately 14% of which appear only once. The data derive from a study of response to subunit inactivated influenza vaccine. Study-wide findings and caveats: The authors offered the suggestion that each seasonal influenza vaccination recruits few new T cells.

With 8 bases removed from V and 3 bases from J, the gap between germline ends came to 16 bases. The CDR3 totals 13 residues. CDR1 is DFQATT and CDR2 is SNEGSKA in the germline V gene (reference sequence). The chain uses TRBV20-1 and TRBJ1-2, with D maybe TRBD1 (6 bases). This sequence originates from a man aged 50-60 years who received an inactivated influenza vaccine. The sequenced sample was PBMCs from blood, obtained about 12 days after vaccination. CDR3 DNA sequence: TGCAGTCCCCGGGAGGGGGTGGACTATGGCTACACCTTC. Amino acids: CSPREGVDYGYTF.